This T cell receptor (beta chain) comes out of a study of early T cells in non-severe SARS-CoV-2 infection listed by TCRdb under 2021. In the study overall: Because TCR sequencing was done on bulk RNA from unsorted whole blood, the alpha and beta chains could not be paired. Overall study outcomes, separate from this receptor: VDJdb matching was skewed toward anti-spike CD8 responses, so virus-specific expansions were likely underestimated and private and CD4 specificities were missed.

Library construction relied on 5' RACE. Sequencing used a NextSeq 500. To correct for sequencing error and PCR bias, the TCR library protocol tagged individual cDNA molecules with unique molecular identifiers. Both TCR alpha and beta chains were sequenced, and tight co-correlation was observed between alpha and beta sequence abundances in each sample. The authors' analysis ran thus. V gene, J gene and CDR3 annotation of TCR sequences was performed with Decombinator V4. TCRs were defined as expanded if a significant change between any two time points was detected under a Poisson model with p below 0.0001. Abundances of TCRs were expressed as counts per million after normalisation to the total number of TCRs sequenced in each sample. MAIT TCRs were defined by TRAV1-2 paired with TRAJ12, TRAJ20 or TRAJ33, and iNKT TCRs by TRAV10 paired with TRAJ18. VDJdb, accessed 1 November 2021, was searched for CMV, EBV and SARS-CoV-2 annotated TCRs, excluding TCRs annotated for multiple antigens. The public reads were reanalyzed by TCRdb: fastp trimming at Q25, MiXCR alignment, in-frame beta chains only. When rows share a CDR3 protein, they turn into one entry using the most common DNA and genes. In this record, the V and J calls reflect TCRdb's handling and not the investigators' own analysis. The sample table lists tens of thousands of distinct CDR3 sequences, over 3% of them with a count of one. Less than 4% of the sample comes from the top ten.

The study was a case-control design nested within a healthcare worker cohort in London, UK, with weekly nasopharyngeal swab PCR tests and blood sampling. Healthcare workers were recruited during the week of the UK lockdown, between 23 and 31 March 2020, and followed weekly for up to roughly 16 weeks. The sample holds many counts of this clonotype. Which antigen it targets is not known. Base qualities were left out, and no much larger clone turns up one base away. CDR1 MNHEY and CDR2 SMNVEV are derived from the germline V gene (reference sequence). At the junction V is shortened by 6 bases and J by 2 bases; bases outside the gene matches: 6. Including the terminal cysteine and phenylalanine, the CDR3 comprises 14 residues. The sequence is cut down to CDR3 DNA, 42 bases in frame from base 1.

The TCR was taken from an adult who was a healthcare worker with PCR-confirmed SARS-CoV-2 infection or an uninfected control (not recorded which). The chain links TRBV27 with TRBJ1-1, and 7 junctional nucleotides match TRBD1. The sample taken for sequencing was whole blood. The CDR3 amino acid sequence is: CASSNAGGNTEAFF. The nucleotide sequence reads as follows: TGTGCCAGCAGCAACGCAGGGGGTAACACTGAAGCTTTCTTT.